Only one count was recorded for the clone carrying this TCR beta chain. Its specificity is unknown. Authors' data handling: Filtering differed for immunoSEQ, which gave only junction sequences without quality scores. Libraries were prepared by immunoSEQ multiplex PCR; TCRdb keeps only in-frame clonotypes and omits some of them. For V, J and clone size, that table is used; D and trimming come from the DNA. Altogether fewer than 1.8 million clones are present, about 98.5% being singletons, with the ten largest covering roughly 0.35%. Donors had no recently reported acute infections or vaccinations and were HIV-negative. This sample stems from a study of shared clonotypes between healthy human individuals. Study findings and constraints: Among donors, sharing of clonotypes was expected to be affected by sequencing depth. Richness estimates generally favored naive over memory subsets.

CDR1 is SQVTM, CDR2 ANQGSEA, per germline. Unmatched junction bases numbered 6, after V lost 7 bases and J lost 6 bases. The length of the CDR3 is 14 residues. Sequencing used naive CD4+ T cells sorted from blood. Subset given: CD45RA+ positively selected. This sequence was found in a man aged 30 to 39 in good health. The chain uses TRBV29-1 and TRBJ2-1, with 13 bases that match TRBD2. The CDR3 nucleotides are TGCAGCGGTTCACTAGCGGGAGGGCCCAATGAGCAGTTCTTC. It encodes CSGSLAGGPNEQFF.